Each of the 18 T cell receptor beta chains below was sequenced from the same sample in a study of shared clonotypes between healthy human individuals (dated by TCRdb to the early 2020s). CD8 naive samples were CD45RO-negative cells positively selected for CCR7, giving a CD45RA+CCR7+ population that excluded TemRA cells. Receptor amplification or capture employed the immunoSEQ multiplex PCR assay. TCRdb stores this immuneACCESS table with in-frame sequences only. Part of the clones is absent; in the studies checked, under half of the shortfall reflects unresolved V genes, and no reason is known for the rest. In this sample the table shows hundreds of thousands of clones, roughly 95% of which occur a single time. 0.085% to 0.11% of the sample rests with the top ten. Sequencing used naive CD8+ T cells sorted from blood. The sample's cell subset or site label, in plain terms: CD45RA+CCR7+. All receptors derive from a woman aged 25 to 39 in good health.

This chain links TRBV25-1 with TRBJ2-1; D ambiguous. Germline assignment: CDR1 MGHDK and CDR2 SYGVNS. V was cut by 7 bases and J by 4 bases, with 11 bases left in between. This CDR3 comprises 13 residues. CDR3 amino acids: CASTKPGYNEQFF. DNA of the CDR3: TGTGCCAGCACCAAGCCGGGTTACAATGAGCAGTTCTTC.

The chain recombines TRBV7-9 with TRBJ1-4, with 8 positions matching TRBD1. The germline CDR1 and CDR2 sequences are SEHNR and FQNEAQ (reference sequence). Germline trimming cut 5 bases from V and 8 bases from J; bases unmatched to any gene: 7. The CDR3 extends over 14 amino acids. In DNA form, the CDR3 reads TGTGCCAGCAGCCCGCCACAGGGGGGAGAAAAACTGTTTTTT. Protein product: CASSPPQGGEKLFF.

The rearrangement uses TRBV28 and TRBJ1-2; D possibly corresponds to TRBD1 (6 bases). In germline, CDR1 is MDHEN, CDR2 SYDVKM. The CDR3 runs 13 residues. The V and J ends lost 5 bases and 1 base respectively, with 8 bases between them. CDR3 nucleotides: TGTGCCAGCAGTATGGACAGTAACTATGGCTACACCTTC. It codes for CASSMDSNYGYTF.

This rearrangement joins TRBV27 to TRBJ2-3; no reliable D call. Deletions cut 2 bases from V and 4 bases from J, with 13 bases between. Germline CDR1 reads MNHEY; CDR2 reads SMNVEV (reference sequence). The CDR3 extends over 15 amino acids. This CDR3 reads CASSLIHSNADTQYF. The CDR3 coding sequence is TGTGCCAGCAGTTTAATCCACTCCAACGCAGATACGCAGTATTTT.

This chain links TRBV2 with TRBJ2-1, with D possibly TRBD2 on 7 matching bases. The length of the CDR3 is 18 residues. From germline, CDR1 is SNHLY and CDR2 FYNNEI. Trimming stripped 2 bases from V and 6 bases from J, with 23 bases between. CDR3 sequence (DNA): TGTGCCAGCAGTGAATTGGGGGCGGCGGGAGTCCCTTCCAATGAGCAGTTCTTC. This sequence encodes CASSELGAAGVPSNEQFF.

V gene TRBV2 combines with J gene TRBJ2-3; D uncertain. CDR3 length: 16 amino acids. CDR1 and CDR2 (germline): SNHLY, FYNNEI. Trimming removed 2 bases at V and 0 bases at J, with 12 bases between. The CDR3 DNA follows: TGTGCCAGCAGTGAATTCTTTGACGGTAGCACAGATACGCAGTATTTT. It yields the protein CASSEFFDGSTDTQYF.

This clone was seen just once. The CDR3 region has the DNA TGTGCCAGCAGCACCCCATTAGGACTTGGCACTGAAGCTTTCTTT. Amino acids: CASSTPLGLGTEAFF. The chain carries TRBV11-3 and TRBJ1-1; no clear D. Germline V CDR1 and CDR2: SGHNT, YENEEA. CDR3 size: 15 residues. V lost 5 bases and J lost 4, with 17 bases in between.

This CDR3 reads CASSPRTGGLGNQPQHF. As DNA, the CDR3 is TGTGCCAGCAGTCCAAGGACAGGGGGCTTGGGCAATCAGCCCCAGCATTTT. The V gene is TRBV2, the J gene TRBJ1-5; 11 positions agree with TRBD1. Germline V gene data show CDR1 as SNHLY and CDR2 as FYNNEI. This CDR3 spans 17 amino acids. The junction had 8 bases not matched to a gene; V was cut back by 5 bases and J by 2 bases.

CDR3 sequence: CASSSGLAESGNEQFF. CDR3 nucleotide sequence: TGTGCCAGCAGCTCGGGACTAGCGGAGAGCGGAAATGAGCAGTTCTTC. The J gene is TRBJ2-1, the V gene TRBV11-3; 11 bases fit TRBD2. The germline V gene encodes CDR1 SGHNT and CDR2 YENEEA. This CDR3 is built from 16 residues. J was trimmed by 7 bases and V by 4 bases; bases with no gene match: 9.

The sample holds a few counts of this clone. V and J are TRBV7-9 and TRBJ1-2; TRBD1 agrees at 9 bases. The CDR3 length is 13 residues. Germline assignment: CDR1 SEHNR and CDR2 FQNEAQ (reference sequence). J lost 8 bases, V lost 4 bases, and 5 bases had no gene match. The CDR3 DNA sequence: TGTGCCAGCAGCTCTACAGGGGGCTGGGGCTACACCTTC. This codes for CASSSTGGWGYTF.

V and J are TRBV6-1 and TRBJ2-5; TRBD2 agrees at 13 bases. J lost 5 bases, V lost 7 bases, and 7 bases had no gene match. This CDR3 spans 15 amino acids. Germline V lookup: CDR1 MNHNS, CDR2 SASEGT. CDR3 bases: TGTGCCAGCAATGATGGACTAGCGGGAGTGGAGACCCAGTACTTC. This sequence encodes CASNDGLAGVETQYF.

This rearrangement joins TRBV4-1 to TRBJ2-1; TRBD2 matches at 9 bases. The CDR3 is made up of 18 amino acids. V shed 4 bases, J shed 8 bases, and the junction held 18 bases outside the gene matches. Germline V gene lookup returns CDR1 MGHRA and CDR2 YSYEKL. CDR3 sequence reads: CASSLNENGGRASDEQFF. CDR3 nucleotides: TGCGCCAGCAGCCTCAACGAAAATGGCGGGAGGGCCTCGGATGAGCAGTTCTTC.

The rearrangement links TRBV28 to TRBJ2-3; TRBD2 matches at 10 bases. The germline CDR1 and CDR2 sequences are MDHEN and SYDVKM. After removal of 5 bases from V and 3 bases from J, the junction contained 11 bases not matched to a gene. This CDR3 is built from 17 residues. The CDR3 DNA reads as TGTGCCAGCAGTGAAACACTCTCTAGCGGGAGAACAGATACGCAGTATTTT. Its protein is CASSETLSSGRTDTQYF.

V and J are TRBV18 and TRBJ2-1; TRBD2 is a possible D gene (5 bases). Trimming removed 4 bases at V and 3 bases at J, with 13 bases between. This CDR3 region has 15 residues. From germline, CDR1 is KGHSH and CDR2 LQKENI. The CDR3, as DNA: TGTGCCAGCTCACGGAACACTGACTACTACAATGAGCAGTTCTTC. Translation gives CASSRNTDYYNEQFF.

A remark on this clone: Within the sample, other DNA sequences also encode this same CDR3. The V call is TRBV27, the J call TRBJ1-1, with D unresolved. Trimming left V 6 bases short and J 1 base short, with 9 bases between. This CDR3 is built from 13 residues. Germline CDR1 and CDR2: MNHEY and SMNVEV (reference sequence). The CDR3 reads CASSLTENTEAFF. The CDR3 region has the DNA TGTGCCAGCAGCCTGACGGAGAACACTGAAGCTTTCTTT.

J is TRBJ2-2 and V is TRBV19; 13 nucleotides line up with TRBD2. The germline V gene encodes CDR1 LNHDA and CDR2 SQIVND (reference sequence). The CDR3 consists of 17 residues. V trimming: 5 bases; J trimming: 7 bases; junction bases outside the gene matches: 10. CDR3 loop: CASSPKGLAGADGELFF. CDR3 nucleotides: TGTGCCAGTAGTCCAAAAGGACTAGCGGGAGCGGACGGGGAGCTGTTTTTT.

This chain joins TRBV11-2 and TRBJ1-2; tentatively, D is TRBD1 (5 bases). Trimming removed 5 bases from V and 8 bases from J, with 21 bases in between. Germline V gene sequence: CDR1 SGHAT, CDR2 FQNNGV. The CDR3 spans 15 residues. The chain's CDR3 is CASSPWTSTPDGYTF. The CDR3 coding sequence is TGTGCCAGCAGCCCGTGGACATCCACGCCCGACGGCTACACCTTC.

To note about this clone: Other DNA variants within this sample encode the same CDR3. The chain couples TRBV19 to TRBJ2-7; perhaps D is TRBD1 or TRBD2 (5 bases each). V was shortened by 2 bases and J by 5 bases, with 7 bases between the two germline ends. Germline V CDR1 and CDR2: LNHDA, SQIVND (reference sequence). The CDR3 runs 12 residues. For the CDR3, the DNA is TGTGCCAGTAGTATATGGGGGAACGAGCAGTACTTC. It codes for CASSIWGNEQYF. Full variable domain (rest looked up from reference TRBV19 and TRBJ2-7): DGGITQSPKYLFRKEGQNVTLSCEQNLNHDAMYWYRQDPGQGLRLIYYSQIVNDFQKGDIAEGYSVSREKKESFPLTVTSAQKNPTAFYLCASSIWGNEQYFGPGTRLTVT.